The 12 T cell receptor beta chains below all came from one sample that was sequenced in a study of vaccination effects on CD4 cells after COVID-19. Their target antigens are unknown. ViraFEST used viral peptide pools to expand antigen-specific CD4+ T cells before sequencing. Culture lasted approximately 10 days before CD4+ T cell isolation. Previously uninfected by SARS-CoV-2, the vaccine recipients also showed negative nucleocapsid antibodies. Assay used: immunoSEQ multiplex PCR; TCRdb lists only in-frame clones, some missing. The sample shows approximately 76,000 clones, 60% to 85% of them seen only once. The sequencing used CD4+ T cells from PBMCs cultured with SARS-CoV-2 spike peptides, collected before COVID-19 vaccination. The receptors were sampled from a human donor who received a COVID-19 vaccine.

This sequence joins TRBV5-1 and TRBJ2-3; tentative D call: TRBD1 (6 bases). Between the trimmed V and J ends, which lost 1 base and 5 bases, there was a span of 14 bases. Germline values: CDR1 SGHRS, CDR2 YFSETQ. The CDR3 length is 15 residues. The CDR3 reads CASSLTGFIVDTQYF. CDR3 sequence (DNA): TGCGCCAGCAGCTTGACAGGGTTTATAGTAGATACGCAGTATTTT.

V usage is TRBV4-3 and J usage is TRBJ2-2, with 9 nucleotides matching TRBD2. Germline CDR1 and CDR2: LGHNA and YSLEER. CDR3 length: 19 amino acids. V lost 0 bases and J lost 4; bases outside the gene matches: 12. CDR3 nucleotide sequence: TGCGCCAGCAGCCAAGATGAGCCCCGGCGGGGGGGCGGCACCGGGGAGCTGTTTTTT. Translated, it gives CASSQDEPRRGGGTGELFF.

This clone has just one count. The V call is TRBV5-6, the J call TRBJ1-4; 7 bases line up with TRBD1. The V and J ends lost 5 bases and 4 bases, in that order; junction bases with no gene match: 2. In germline, CDR1 is SGHDT, CDR2 YYEEEE. CDR3 length: 13 amino acids. The CDR3 loop reads CASRRGLNEKLFF. As DNA, the CDR3 is TGTGCCAGCAGAAGGGGGCTTAATGAAAAACTGTTTTTT.

Only a few counts were recorded for this clone. V usage is TRBV2 and J usage is TRBJ1-2, with 7 bases matching TRBD1. The ends lost 6 bases at V and 4 bases at J; junction bases unmatched: 11. Germline values: CDR1 SNHLY, CDR2 FYNNEI. CDR3 size: 15 residues. The CDR3 spells CASSRTGDLGYGYTF. The CDR3 bases are TGTGCCAGCAGCAGAACAGGGGATCTTGGCTATGGCTACACCTTC.

The chain employs TRBV5-1 and TRBJ1-4; D is ambiguous. Per the germline V gene, CDR1 is SGHRS and CDR2 is YFSETQ. The CDR3 runs 15 residues. With 1 base removed from V and 4 bases from J, the gap between germline ends came to 11 bases. CDR3 sequence: CASSLSAGLNEKLFF. CDR3 in DNA: TGCGCCAGCAGCTTGTCGGCAGGCCTTAATGAAAAACTGTTTTTT.

The rearrangement joins TRBV12-3 or TRBV12-4 to TRBJ1-2, with D perhaps matching TRBD1 (6 bases). This CDR3 comprises 12 residues. Trimming removed 3 bases at V and 8 bases at J, with 10 bases between. CDR3 in DNA: TGTGCCAGCAGTTTCCAGGGGCTAGGCTACACCTTC. Encoded protein: CASSFQGLGYTF.

The chain links TRBV9 to TRBJ2-5; D is possibly TRBD1 or TRBD2 (5 bases each). The germline V and J ends were trimmed by 3 bases and 3 bases, with 24 bases remaining between them. The germline V gene encodes CDR1 SGDLS and CDR2 YYNGEE. The CDR3 runs 18 residues. CDR3: CASSARGATFTSKETQYF. CDR3 bases: TGTGCCAGCAGCGCGAGAGGGGCCACTTTTACGAGCAAAGAGACCCAGTACTTC.

V is TRBV9 and J is TRBJ1-1; D perhaps matches TRBD1 (5 bases). The CDR3 consists of 16 residues. Trimming took off 0 bases at V and 0 bases at J, with 12 bases between the two ends. Germline lookup yields CDR1 SGDLS and CDR2 YYNGEE. CDR3 sequence (DNA): TGTGCCAGCAGCGTAGGGGGGGGGAGGATGAACACTGAAGCTTTCTTT. Its protein is CASSVGGGRMNTEAFF.

The chain couples TRBV4-1 to TRBJ2-5; tentative D call: TRBD1 (5 bases). The CDR3 contains 14 residues. Germline assignment: CDR1 MGHRA and CDR2 YSYEKL. Trimming took 0 bases from V and 2 from J, leaving 7 bases between them. The CDR3 reads CASSQDPGQETQYF. As DNA, the CDR3 is TGCGCCAGCAGCCAAGATCCAGGGCAAGAGACCCAGTACTTC.

The chain couples TRBV4-1 to TRBJ2-1, with D unresolved. CDR1 MGHRA and CDR2 YSYEKL come from the germline V gene. The germline V and J ends were trimmed by 3 bases and 15 bases, with 27 bases remaining between them. This CDR3 comprises 16 residues. CDR3 coding DNA: TGCGCCAGCAGCCAGTCTCGTTTATCTGCCCCTAATTCCCCGTTCTTC. This gives the protein CASSQSRLSAPNSPFF.

This rearrangement joins TRBV10-2 to TRBJ1-2; D is undetermined. The CDR3 is 16 amino acids. From germline, CDR1 is WSHSY and CDR2 SAAADI. Trimming stripped 7 bases from V and 4 bases from J, with 22 bases between. CDR3 nucleotide sequence: TGCGCCAGCACTTCCTACCCACAGCGAACTCTCTATGGCTACACCTTC. This sequence encodes CASTSYPQRTLYGYTF.

This clone came up a few times. The V and J genes are TRBV28 and TRBJ1-5; D not resolved. Between the trimmed V and J ends, which lost 2 bases and 5 bases, there was a span of 10 bases. The CDR3 extends over 14 amino acids. CDR1 and CDR2 from the germline V gene are MDHEN and SYDVKM. CDR3: CASSLGYRDQPQHF. The CDR3 coding sequence is TGTGCCAGCAGTTTAGGTTATCGAGATCAGCCCCAGCATTTT.